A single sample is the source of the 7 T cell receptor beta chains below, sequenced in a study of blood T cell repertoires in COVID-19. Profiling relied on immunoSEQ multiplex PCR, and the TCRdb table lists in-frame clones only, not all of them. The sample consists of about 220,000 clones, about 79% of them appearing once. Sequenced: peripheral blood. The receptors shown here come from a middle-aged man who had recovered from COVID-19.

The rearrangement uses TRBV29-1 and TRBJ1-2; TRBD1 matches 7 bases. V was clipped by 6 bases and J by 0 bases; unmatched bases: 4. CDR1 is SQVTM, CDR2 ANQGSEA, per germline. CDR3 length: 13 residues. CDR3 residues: CSVWDRSNYGYTF. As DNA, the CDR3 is TGCAGCGTCTGGGACAGATCTAACTATGGCTACACCTTC.

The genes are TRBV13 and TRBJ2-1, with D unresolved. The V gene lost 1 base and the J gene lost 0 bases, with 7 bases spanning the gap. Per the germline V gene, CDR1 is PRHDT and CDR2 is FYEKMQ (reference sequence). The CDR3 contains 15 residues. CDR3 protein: CASSLVPSSYNEQFF. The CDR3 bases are TGTGCCAGCAGCTTAGTACCGAGCTCCTACAATGAGCAGTTCTTC.

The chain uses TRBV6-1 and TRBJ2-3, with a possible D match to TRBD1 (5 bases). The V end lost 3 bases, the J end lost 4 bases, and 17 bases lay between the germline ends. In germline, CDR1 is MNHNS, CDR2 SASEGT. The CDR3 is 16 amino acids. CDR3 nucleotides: TGTGCCAGCAGTGACGCAGGGTTCTTCTTGGCAGATACGCAGTATTTT. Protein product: CASSDAGFFLADTQYF.

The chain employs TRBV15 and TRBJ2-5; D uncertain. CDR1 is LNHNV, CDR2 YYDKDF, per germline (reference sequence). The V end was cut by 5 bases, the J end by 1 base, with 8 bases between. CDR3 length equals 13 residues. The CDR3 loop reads CATSLRLQETQYF. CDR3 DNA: TGTGCCACCAGCCTTCGACTCCAAGAGACCCAGTACTTC.

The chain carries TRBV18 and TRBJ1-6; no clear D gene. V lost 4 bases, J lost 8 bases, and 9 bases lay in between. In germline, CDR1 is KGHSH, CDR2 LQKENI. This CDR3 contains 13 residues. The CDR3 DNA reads TGTGCCAGCTCACTTTGGGAGGATTCACCCCTCCACTTT. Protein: CASSLWEDSPLHF. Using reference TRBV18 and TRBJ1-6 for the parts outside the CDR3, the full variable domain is NAGVMQNPRHLVRRRGQEARLRCSPMKGHSHVYWYRQLPEEGLKFMVYLQKENIIDESGMPKERFSAEFPKEGPSILRIQQVVRGDSAAYFCASSLWEDSPLHFGNGTRLTVT.

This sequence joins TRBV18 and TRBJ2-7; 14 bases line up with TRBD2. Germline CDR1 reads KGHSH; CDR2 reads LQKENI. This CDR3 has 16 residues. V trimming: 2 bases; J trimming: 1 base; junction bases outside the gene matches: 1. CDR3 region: CASSPGLAGGSYEQYF. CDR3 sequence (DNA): TGTGCCAGCTCACCAGGACTAGCGGGAGGTTCCTACGAGCAGTACTTC.

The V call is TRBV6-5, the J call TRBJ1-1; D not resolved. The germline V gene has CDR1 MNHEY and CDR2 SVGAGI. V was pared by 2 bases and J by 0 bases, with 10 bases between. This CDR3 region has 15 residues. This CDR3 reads CASSYREVMNTEAFF. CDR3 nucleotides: TGTGCCAGCAGTTACAGGGAGGTGATGAACACTGAAGCTTTCTTT.